This T cell receptor (beta chain) emerged from a study of blood T cell repertoires in COVID-19. Across the study: Samples came from the United States, Italy and Spain, spanning acute and convalescent COVID-19. Sources were T cells, B-cell-depleted T cells, or PBMCs; the material itself was cDNA or gDNA.

Germline V gene lookup returns CDR1 LNHDA and CDR2 SQIVND (reference sequence). V lost 1 base and J lost 1, with 10 bases in between. The CDR3 contains 15 residues. As originally analysed: Estimates of nucleated cell counts were drawn from the amplification of reference gene primers. Only in-frame clones appear in the TCRdb table, and some are missing; sequencing was by immunoSEQ multiplex PCR. D and trimming were read from the DNA, whereas the V and J calls and clone size are those reported in that table. In the table there are about 260,000 clones, approximately 87% of which are singletons. This chain links TRBV19 with TRBJ2-5, with D perhaps matching TRBD1 (5 bases). The source of this sequence is a woman in her forties or fifties with acute or convalescent COVID-19. The material sequenced was peripheral blood. CDR3: CASSIGTISQETQYF. The CDR3, as DNA: TGTGCCAGTAGTATAGGGACAATATCCCAAGAGACCCAGTACTTC.